Listed below are T cell receptor beta chains from one sample, sequenced in a study of OX40 agonist ivuxolimab in advanced cancers. Some clones are missing from TCRdb's copy, which holds only in-frame ones; the method was immunoSEQ multiplex PCR. The table includes nearly 80,000 clones, more than 90% detected once. The sequences come from CD4+ or CD8+ T cells sorted from blood, collected in a trial of the OX40 agonist ivuxolimab. The receptor set was obtained from an adult with an advanced solid tumor such as melanoma, head and neck, liver or kidney cancer. Both conserved end residues are part of each CDR3. D genes are given only for firm matches. The size of a clone is reported for some rows only, either as once, few or many, or as a class for expanded clones.

TRBV5-1	-	TRBD1	TRBJ2-7	CASSLAGGSHEQYF	TGCGCCAGCAGTCTGGCAGGGGGCTCCCACGAGCAGTACTTC
TRBV5-1	-	TRBD2	TRBJ2-5	CASSRGTSGAQETQYF	TGCGCCAGCAGTAGGGGGACTAGCGGGGCACAAGAGACCCAGTACTTC
TRBV27	once	TRBD2	TRBJ2-1	CASSSVGRANEQFF	TGTGCCAGCAGTTCCGTCGGGAGGGCGAATGAGCAGTTCTTC
TRBV29-1	-	-	TRBJ1-2	CSAAVNTGYGYTF	TGCAGCGCTGCAGTAAATACTGGGTATGGCTACACCTTC
TRBV18	-	-	TRBJ1-1	CASSPPGQRAAFF	TGTGCCAGCTCACCACCGGGCCAGCGGGCCGCTTTCTTT
TRBV9	-	-	TRBJ2-3	CASSVEERGTDTQYF	TGTGCCAGCAGCGTAGAGGAGCGGGGCACAGATACGCAGTATTTT
TRBV7-3	-	TRBD1	TRBJ2-7	CASSPTGGPYEQYF	TGTGCCAGCAGCCCTACAGGGGGTCCCTACGAGCAGTACTTC
TRBV28	-	-	TRBJ1-3	CLCGAGNTIYF	TGTCTGTGCGGGGCTGGAAACACCATATATTTT
TRBV10-3	-	TRBD1	TRBJ1-1	CAIGVWRDRVMDTEAFF	TGTGCCATCGGCGTTTGGAGGGACAGGGTAATGGACACTGAAGCTTTCTTT
TRBV7-2	-	-	TRBJ2-3	CASSFGGASTDTQYF	TGTGCCAGCAGCTTCGGCGGGGCAAGCACAGATACGCAGTATTTT
TRBV6-1	-	-	TRBJ2-3	CASSDRTTDTQYF	TGTGCCAGCAGTGATAGGACCACAGATACGCAGTATTTT
TRBV19	-	TRBD1	TRBJ2-7	CASSLTGGRYEQYF	TGTGCCAGTAGTCTAACAGGGGGGCGCTACGAGCAGTACTTC
TRBV5-6	once	-	TRBJ2-7	CASSLIGPGYEQYF	TGTGCCAGCAGCTTAATCGGACCGGGGTACGAGCAGTACTTC
TRBV6-5	-	-	TRBJ1-5	CASSRHTGPQHF	TGTGCCAGCAGTAGACACACGGGGCCCCAGCATTTT
TRBV5-1	-	-	TRBJ2-2	CASRRGDSNTGELFF	TGCGCCAGCAGAAGGGGGGACAGTAACACCGGGGAGCTGTTTTTT
TRBV5-1	few	-	TRBJ1-1	CASSQRGWGAEVNTEAFF	TGCGCCAGCAGCCAGCGAGGATGGGGGGCGGAGGTGAACACTGAAGCTTTCTTT
TRBV12-5	-	TRBD1	TRBJ2-7	CASGLQGARQYF	TGTGCTAGTGGTTTGCAGGGGGCGCGGCAGTACTTC
TRBV10-3	-	TRBD2	TRBJ2-7	CAIRLSEGLAGEGEQYF	TGTGCCATCAGGCTTTCCGAGGGACTAGCGGGAGAGGGCGAGCAGTACTTC
TRBV6-5	-	-	TRBJ1-1	CASSYSIQNTEAFF	TGTGCCAGCAGTTACTCGATTCAGAACACTGAAGCTTTCTTT
TRBV28	-	TRBD2	TRBJ2-7	CASRSLTSGSGNEQYF	TGTGCCAGCAGATCGCTGACTAGCGGGAGCGGGAACGAGCAGTACTTC
TRBV9	-	TRBD1	TRBJ2-7	CASSVGTGLEQYF	TGTGCCAGCAGCGTAGGGACAGGCCTCGAGCAGTACTTC
TRBV12-5	-	-	TRBJ2-5	CASGPLGRLQETQYF	TGTGCTAGTGGCCCCCTTGGTCGGCTCCAAGAGACCCAGTACTTC
TRBV5-6	-	-	TRBJ1-1	CASSLERETLNTEAFF	TGTGCCAGCAGCTTGGAACGGGAAACCTTGAACACTGAAGCTTTCTTT
TRBV28	-	-	TRBJ1-3	CASSQNRAAGNTIYF	TGTGCCAGCAGTCAGAACAGGGCGGCTGGAAACACCATATATTTT
TRBV6-1	-	TRBD2	TRBJ2-5	CASSAGLAGLQETQYF	TGTGCCAGCAGTGCAGGACTAGCGGGGCTCCAAGAGACCCAGTACTTC
TRBV5-4	-	-	TRBJ1-4	CASSGGRNEKLFF	TGTGCCAGCAGCGGGGGACGAAACGAAAAACTGTTTTTT
TRBV4-1	-	-	TRBJ2-2	CASSQEMRDTGELFF	TGCGCCAGCAGCCAGGAGATGAGAGACACCGGGGAGCTGTTTTTT
TRBV4-1	-	TRBD2	TRBJ2-3	CASSRNPGGAGYTDTQYF	TGCGCCAGCAGCCGCAACCCCGGGGGAGCGGGGTACACAGATACGCAGTATTTT
TRBV7-9	-	TRBD2	TRBJ2-1	CASSTGLAGFEQFF	TGTGCCAGCAGCACGGGACTAGCGGGTTTTGAGCAGTTCTTC
TRBV10-2	once	-	TRBJ2-3	CASSDPFRGRDTQYF	TGCGCCAGCAGTGACCCTTTCAGGGGCCGGGATACGCAGTATTTT
TRBV7-8	-	-	TRBJ2-2	CASSLGRGTGELFF	TGTGCCAGCAGCTTGGGAAGGGGCACCGGGGAGCTGTTTTTT
TRBV5-1	-	TRBD2	TRBJ2-5	CASSEAGGPGETQYF	TGCGCCAGCAGCGAAGCGGGAGGGCCGGGAGAGACCCAGTACTTC
TRBV30	-	-	TRBJ2-7	CAWRPPAGRGNYEQYF	TGTGCCTGGAGGCCCCCAGCCGGACGAGGTAACTACGAGCAGTACTTC